These T cell receptor beta chains were read from a single sample in a study of shared clonotypes between healthy human individuals. Assay used: immunoSEQ multiplex PCR; TCRdb lists only in-frame clones, some missing. The sample records about a million clones, around 74% being singletons. Input material: memory CD4+ T cells sorted from blood. These receptors were obtained from a man younger than 35 in good health. Both conserved end residues are part of each CDR3. Fields, in order: J gene, CDR3 length, clone size, D gene, V gene, CDR3 DNA, CDR3 protein. D genes are given only for firm matches. Size is stated for part of the rows, as once, few or many counts, or as a class when the clone is expanded.

J gene: TRBJ1-1
CDR3 length: 15
clone size: many
D gene: NA
V gene: TRBV29-1
CDR3 DNA: TGCAGCGTACACGGTGGAGGGGGTAGGGACACTGAAGCTTTCTTT
CDR3 protein: CSVHGGGGRDTEAFF

J gene: TRBJ2-1
CDR3 length: 14
clone size: once
D gene: NA
V gene: TRBV7-2
CDR3 DNA: TGTGCCAGCAGCTTAGCCGGCAGGGGTGGGGAGCAGTTCTTC
CDR3 protein: CASSLAGRGGEQFF

J gene: TRBJ2-2
CDR3 length: 14
clone size: NA
D gene: NA
V gene: TRBV5-4
CDR3 DNA: TGTGCCAGCAGTTACGGACAGACCACCGGGGAGCTGTTTTTT
CDR3 protein: CASSYGQTTGELFF

J gene: TRBJ2-3
CDR3 length: 15
clone size: NA
D gene: NA
V gene: TRBV5-6
CDR3 DNA: TGTGCCAGCAGCTTTGGCCAGGGGTCCGTCGGTACGCAGTATTTT
CDR3 protein: CASSFGQGSVGTQYF

J gene: TRBJ2-4
CDR3 length: 16
clone size: NA
D gene: TRBD2
V gene: TRBV7-2
CDR3 DNA: TGTGCCAGCAGCTTAGTCGTGGGAGGGCCCCAAAACATTCAGTACTTC
CDR3 protein: CASSLVVGGPQNIQYF

J gene: TRBJ2-2
CDR3 length: 14
clone size: NA
D gene: TRBD2
V gene: TRBV10-2
CDR3 DNA: TGCGCCAGCCTTCTAGCGGGAGCCACCGGGGAGCTGTTTTTT
CDR3 protein: CASLLAGATGELFF

J gene: TRBJ2-3
CDR3 length: 16
clone size: NA
D gene: TRBD2
V gene: TRBV2
CDR3 DNA: TGTGCCAGTGCCGGGACTAGCGGGAGAGACCTCGGTACGCAGTATTTT
CDR3 protein: CASAGTSGRDLGTQYF

J gene: TRBJ2-5
CDR3 length: 15
clone size: once
D gene: TRBD2
V gene: TRBV30
CDR3 DNA: TGTGCCTGGAGTGTACGGCTAGCGGTTAAAGAGACCCAGTACTTC
CDR3 protein: CAWSVRLAVKETQYF

J gene: TRBJ1-1
CDR3 length: 12
clone size: NA
D gene: NA
V gene: TRBV30
CDR3 DNA: TGTGCCTGGGCCCAACGGGGGACTGAAGCTTTCTTT
CDR3 protein: CAWAQRGTEAFF

J gene: TRBJ1-2
CDR3 length: 11
clone size: NA
D gene: NA
V gene: TRBV29-1
CDR3 DNA: TGCAGCGTTGACGGAGCTTATGGCTACACCTTC
CDR3 protein: CSVDGAYGYTF

J gene: TRBJ1-4
CDR3 length: 15
clone size: once
D gene: NA
V gene: TRBV4-3
CDR3 DNA: TGCGCCAGCAGCCAAGAGCCGGGATCTAATGAAAAACTGTTTTTT
CDR3 protein: CASSQEPGSNEKLFF

J gene: TRBJ2-2
CDR3 length: 14
clone size: NA
D gene: NA
V gene: TRBV7-2
CDR3 DNA: TGTGCCAGCAGCTTAGGGTTAGCGTCCGGGGAGCTGTTTTTT
CDR3 protein: CASSLGLASGELFF

J gene: TRBJ2-2
CDR3 length: 12
clone size: NA
D gene: NA
V gene: TRBV2
CDR3 DNA: TGTGCCAGCGGTAGCGGACCCGGGGAGCTGTTTTTT
CDR3 protein: CASGSGPGELFF

J gene: TRBJ1-1
CDR3 length: 11
clone size: NA
D gene: NA
V gene: TRBV7-2
CDR3 DNA: TGTGCCAGCAGCCGGCGTACTGAAGCTTTCTTT
CDR3 protein: CASSRRTEAFF

J gene: TRBJ2-3
CDR3 length: 13
clone size: NA
D gene: NA
V gene: TRBV27
CDR3 DNA: TGTGCCATGGGGGGGCCCAGCACAGATACGCAGTATTTT
CDR3 protein: CAMGGPSTDTQYF

J gene: TRBJ2-1
CDR3 length: 16
clone size: NA
D gene: TRBD2
V gene: TRBV4-1
CDR3 DNA: TGCGCCAGCAGCCAAGAACTAGCGGGAGGCTACAATGAGCAGTTCTTC
CDR3 protein: CASSQELAGGYNEQFF

J gene: TRBJ1-5
CDR3 length: 15
clone size: NA
D gene: NA
V gene: TRBV9
CDR3 DNA: TGTGCCAGCAGCGTAGGCTGGGACACGGGTCAGCCCCAGCATTTT
CDR3 protein: CASSVGWDTGQPQHF

J gene: TRBJ1-3
CDR3 length: 15
clone size: NA
D gene: NA
V gene: TRBV6-1
CDR3 DNA: TGTGCCAGCAGTGAAGGGACAGTTGGGGGGAACACCATATATTTT
CDR3 protein: CASSEGTVGGNTIYF

J gene: TRBJ2-3
CDR3 length: 18
clone size: few
D gene: TRBD2
V gene: TRBV4-1
CDR3 DNA: TGCGCCAGCAGCCAAGAGCGGGGATTAGCGGGAGGCACAGATACGCAGTATTTT
CDR3 protein: CASSQERGLAGGTDTQYF

J gene: TRBJ2-7
CDR3 length: 15
clone size: NA
D gene: TRBD1
V gene: TRBV6-1
CDR3 DNA: TGTGCCAGCAGTGACGGGACAGGGGGATTCTACGAGCAGTACTTC
CDR3 protein: CASSDGTGGFYEQYF

J gene: TRBJ2-1
CDR3 length: 12
clone size: NA
D gene: NA
V gene: TRBV4-3
CDR3 DNA: TGCGCCAGCGCAGGTGGAGGGGGCAGGGCGATCTTC
CDR3 protein: CASAGGGGRAIF

J gene: TRBJ1-1
CDR3 length: 13
clone size: NA
D gene: TRBD1
V gene: TRBV11-2
CDR3 DNA: TGTGCCAGCAGCTCCGACAGGGTGAGTGAAGCTTTCTTT
CDR3 protein: CASSSDRVSEAFF

J gene: TRBJ1-1
CDR3 length: 13
clone size: NA
D gene: TRBD1
V gene: TRBV27
CDR3 DNA: TGTGCCAGCAGTTTATACAGGGGTACTGAAGCTTTCTTT
CDR3 protein: CASSLYRGTEAFF

J gene: TRBJ2-2
CDR3 length: 18
clone size: few
D gene: NA
V gene: TRBV19
CDR3 DNA: TGTGCCAGTAGTAAAATCGAAGGAGGGGGCCGTGGCACCGGGGAGCTGTTTTTT
CDR3 protein: CASSKIEGGGRGTGELFF

J gene: TRBJ1-4
CDR3 length: 16
clone size: few
D gene: NA
V gene: TRBV21-1
CDR3 DNA: TGTGCCAGCAGCGCTTCACCGGGACAGCGGAATGAAAAACTGTTTTTT
CDR3 protein: CASSASPGQRNEKLFF

J gene: TRBJ1-6
CDR3 length: 14
clone size: NA
D gene: NA
V gene: TRBV28
CDR3 DNA: TGTGCCAGCAGGTTAGGTTCCGGGGCATCACCCCTCCACTTT
CDR3 protein: CASRLGSGASPLHF

J gene: TRBJ2-3
CDR3 length: 12
clone size: NA
D gene: NA
V gene: TRBV7-8
CDR3 DNA: TGTGCCAGCAGCTTGGGATACGGGACGCAGTATTTT
CDR3 protein: CASSLGYGTQYF

J gene: TRBJ2-1
CDR3 length: 15
clone size: NA
D gene: TRBD2
V gene: TRBV5-1
CDR3 DNA: TGCGCCAGCAGCGAGACTAGCGGGAGAATGCATGAGCAGTTCTTC
CDR3 protein: CASSETSGRMHEQFF

J gene: TRBJ2-7
CDR3 length: 15
clone size: NA
D gene: NA
V gene: TRBV27
CDR3 DNA: TGTGCCAGCAGAGCCACAAAGTTCGGGTTCTACGAGCAGTACTTC
CDR3 protein: CASRATKFGFYEQYF

J gene: TRBJ2-3
CDR3 length: 13
clone size: NA
D gene: NA
V gene: TRBV27
CDR3 DNA: TGTGCCAGCATAAAGAGAGGACTAAATACGCAGTATTTT
CDR3 protein: CASIKRGLNTQYF

J gene: TRBJ2-7
CDR3 length: 15
clone size: NA
D gene: TRBD2
V gene: TRBV10-3
CDR3 DNA: TGTGCCATCAGTGAGTCCGGGCTAGCGGGACGCGAGCAGTACTTC
CDR3 protein: CAISESGLAGREQYF

J gene: TRBJ2-7
CDR3 length: 13
clone size: NA
D gene: NA
V gene: TRBV5-1
CDR3 DNA: TGCGCCAGCAGCTTGAGACAGCCCTACGAGCAGTACTTC
CDR3 protein: CASSLRQPYEQYF

J gene: TRBJ1-2
CDR3 length: 13
clone size: NA
D gene: TRBD1
V gene: TRBV7-2
CDR3 DNA: TGTGCCAGCAGCCCCCAGGGGGGAGAGGGCTACACCTTC
CDR3 protein: CASSPQGGEGYTF

J gene: TRBJ2-2
CDR3 length: 15
clone size: NA
D gene: NA
V gene: TRBV9
CDR3 DNA: TGTGCCAGCAGCCCAACGATGGGGAACACCGGGGAGCTGTTTTTT
CDR3 protein: CASSPTMGNTGELFF

J gene: TRBJ2-2
CDR3 length: 12
clone size: NA
D gene: NA
V gene: TRBV28
CDR3 DNA: TGTGCCAGCAGTCTGGACTCCGGGGAGCTGTTTTTT
CDR3 protein: CASSLDSGELFF

J gene: TRBJ2-3
CDR3 length: 14
clone size: few
D gene: NA
V gene: TRBV7-9
CDR3 DNA: TGTGCCAGCAGCCTTGACGGCGGTAGGGATACGCAGTATTTT
CDR3 protein: CASSLDGGRDTQYF

J gene: TRBJ2-7
CDR3 length: 17
clone size: NA
D gene: TRBD2
V gene: TRBV7-8
CDR3 DNA: TGTGCCAGCAGCTTCCCCACCCGACTAGCGGGACAATACGAGCAGTACTTC
CDR3 protein: CASSFPTRLAGQYEQYF

J gene: TRBJ1-5
CDR3 length: 17
clone size: NA
D gene: TRBD1
V gene: TRBV19
CDR3 DNA: TGTGCCAGTAGTAGCCCCCCCGGGACAGGGACCCATCAGCCCCAGCATTTT
CDR3 protein: CASSSPPGTGTHQPQHF

J gene: TRBJ1-4
CDR3 length: 15
clone size: NA
D gene: NA
V gene: TRBV7-2
CDR3 DNA: TGTGCCAGCAGCTTAGCAGGACAGCGCAATGAAAAACTGTTTTTT
CDR3 protein: CASSLAGQRNEKLFF

J gene: TRBJ1-2
CDR3 length: 16
clone size: once
D gene: NA
V gene: TRBV9
CDR3 DNA: TGTGCCAGCAGCGTAGCTGGGGGGTCATCTGACTATGGCTACACCTTC
CDR3 protein: CASSVAGGSSDYGYTF

J gene: TRBJ2-7
CDR3 length: 14
clone size: NA
D gene: TRBD1
V gene: TRBV14
CDR3 DNA: TGTGCCAGCAGCCAACGACAGGGACCGTACGAGCAGTACTTC
CDR3 protein: CASSQRQGPYEQYF

J gene: TRBJ2-5
CDR3 length: 12
clone size: once
D gene: NA
V gene: TRBV28
CDR3 DNA: TGTGCCAGCAGTTCCCGAAGGGAGACCCAGTACTTC
CDR3 protein: CASSSRRETQYF

J gene: TRBJ2-5
CDR3 length: 14
clone size: NA
D gene: NA
V gene: TRBV11-3
CDR3 DNA: TGTGCCAGCAGCCCAAGGTCCGGGGTTGAGACCCAGTACTTC
CDR3 protein: CASSPRSGVETQYF

J gene: TRBJ2-1
CDR3 length: 13
clone size: NA
D gene: NA
V gene: TRBV27
CDR3 DNA: TGTGCCAGTCATCAGGTGGGGCTCAATGAGCAGTTCTTC
CDR3 protein: CASHQVGLNEQFF

J gene: TRBJ1-3
CDR3 length: 16
clone size: NA
D gene: TRBD1
V gene: TRBV11-2
CDR3 DNA: TGTGCCAGCAGCTCGACCGGGACAGGGATTGGAAACACCATATATTTT
CDR3 protein: CASSSTGTGIGNTIYF

J gene: TRBJ1-2
CDR3 length: 15
clone size: NA
D gene: TRBD1
V gene: TRBV6-5
CDR3 DNA: TGTGCCAGCAGTAGCATGGGACAGGGGAAATATGGCTACACCTTC
CDR3 protein: CASSSMGQGKYGYTF

J gene: TRBJ2-2
CDR3 length: 14
clone size: NA
D gene: NA
V gene: TRBV6-1
CDR3 DNA: TGTGCCAGCAGGACTAGATCGGGCACCGGGGAGCTGTTTTTT
CDR3 protein: CASRTRSGTGELFF

J gene: TRBJ1-2
CDR3 length: 12
clone size: NA
D gene: TRBD1
V gene: TRBV6-1
CDR3 DNA: TGTGCCAGCAGTGACCCGGACAGGGTTCCCACCTTC
CDR3 protein: CASSDPDRVPTF

J gene: TRBJ2-7
CDR3 length: 14
clone size: once
D gene: NA
V gene: TRBV18
CDR3 DNA: TGTGCCAGCTCACCCGGAGTGACAGACCACGAGCAGTACTTC
CDR3 protein: CASSPGVTDHEQYF

J gene: TRBJ1-2
CDR3 length: 13
clone size: NA
D gene: NA
V gene: TRBV5-1
CDR3 DNA: TGCGCCAGCAGCTCCGCCGACCTCTATGGCTACACCTTC
CDR3 protein: CASSSADLYGYTF

J gene: TRBJ2-3
CDR3 length: 14
clone size: once
D gene: NA
V gene: TRBV5-4
CDR3 DNA: TGTGCCAGCAGCTTGGGGGGGTCCACAGATACGCAGTATTTT
CDR3 protein: CASSLGGSTDTQYF

J gene: TRBJ2-7
CDR3 length: 15
clone size: NA
D gene: TRBD1
V gene: TRBV6-1
CDR3 DNA: TGTGCCAGCAGAGACAGGGGGACGCTCTCCTACGAGCAGTACTTC
CDR3 protein: CASRDRGTLSYEQYF

J gene: TRBJ2-1
CDR3 length: 17
clone size: NA
D gene: TRBD2
V gene: TRBV9
CDR3 DNA: TGTGCCAGCAGCGTAGTGGCTAGCGGGAGGATCGGGAATGAGCAGTTCTTC
CDR3 protein: CASSVVASGRIGNEQFF